The following is a T cell receptor (beta chain) sequence with its context. Its target is unknown. Mismatch repair deficiency was confirmed in all patients, by PCR or immunohistochemistry. The TCR-sequenced patients were a few responders to pembrolizumab. The data were taken from a study of PD-1 blockade in mismatch repair-deficient tumors. Overall study: All were previously treated, progressing patients with 12 mismatch repair-deficient cancer types.

Libraries were prepared by immunoSEQ multiplex PCR; TCRdb keeps only in-frame clonotypes and omits some of them. The data contain 39,000 or so clones, around 80% of them singletons. Findings of the study overall: After pembrolizumab, tumor-resident clones rose rapidly, then generally contracted before radiologic responses.

The material was PBMCs, obtained roughly 40 weeks after starting pembrolizumab. This TCR derives from an adult with mismatch repair-deficient cancer.

The CDR3 nucleotides are TGCAGCGTGTACACTAGCCGCACGCAGTATTTT. Translated: CSVYTSRTQYF. The rearrangement uses TRBV29-1 and TRBJ2-3, with D perhaps TRBD2 (6 bases). The CDR3 has 11 residues. Deletions cut 6 bases from V and 9 bases from J, with 13 bases between. The V gene's germline CDR1 is SQVTM and CDR2 ANQGSEA.